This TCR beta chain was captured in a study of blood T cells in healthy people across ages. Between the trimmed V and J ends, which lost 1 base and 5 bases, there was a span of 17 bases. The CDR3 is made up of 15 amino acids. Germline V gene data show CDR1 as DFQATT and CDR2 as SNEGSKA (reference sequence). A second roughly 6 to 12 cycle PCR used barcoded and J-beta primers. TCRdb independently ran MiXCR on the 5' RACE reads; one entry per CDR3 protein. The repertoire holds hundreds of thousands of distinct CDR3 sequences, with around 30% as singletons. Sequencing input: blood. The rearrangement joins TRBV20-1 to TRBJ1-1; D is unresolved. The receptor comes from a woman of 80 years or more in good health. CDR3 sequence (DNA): TGCAGTGCTAGAGGAACGGGGAGGGAGTGGACTGAAGCTTTCTTT. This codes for CSARGTGREWTEAFF.